The rows below give T cell receptor beta chains drawn from one sample of a study of cytomegalovirus exposure and HLA in healthy donors. Assay used: immunoSEQ multiplex PCR; TCRdb lists only in-frame clones, some missing. The repertoire holds 120,000 to 150,000 clones, with about 90% as singletons. Sequencing was performed on PBMCs. Receptors originate from a woman in her late teens or twenties in good health and CMV-seropositive. Each CDR3 is given without its conserved first and last residue. A D gene is named only where the DNA matches it firmly. Part of the rows lack a size; the others show once, few, many or a class for expanded clones.

D gene,clone size,V gene,J gene,CDR3 protein
-,-,TRBV5-5,TRBJ1-2,ASSLPQGNNGYT
-,-,TRBV27,TRBJ2-7,ASGERGGVGEQY
-,-,TRBV7-2,TRBJ2-7,ASSLPGSYEQY
-,-,TRBV4-3,TRBJ2-1,ASSQSSSYNEQF
-,-,TRBV5-1,TRBJ2-3,ASSFHRGRADTQY
TRBD2,-,TRBV28,TRBJ2-7,ASSPRGFIGTYEQY
TRBD1,-,TRBV19,TRBJ2-5,ASSKRDRGLETQY
TRBD1,-,TRBV9,TRBJ1-1,ASNTGGTEAF
TRBD1,-,TRBV6-6,TRBJ2-3,ASSPGTGTDTQY
-,few,TRBV9,TRBJ2-5,ASSPPYQETQY
TRBD1,-,TRBV5-6,TRBJ2-7,ASSDLTGVHEQY
-,-,TRBV7-3,TRBJ2-3,ASSPSGSSTDTQY
TRBD1,-,TRBV2,TRBJ1-5,ASRVGQGQPQH
-,-,TRBV30,TRBJ2-5,AWSRNQGGETQY
TRBD1,-,TRBV4-1,TRBJ2-5,ASSHPDRQETQY
-,-,TRBV28,TRBJ2-5,ASSSTANQETQY
-,few,TRBV28,TRBJ1-5,ASSSYSNQPQH
-,once,TRBV28,TRBJ1-1,ASSAGQPLTEAF
-,-,TRBV11-3,TRBJ2-5,ASSLGQGETQY
-,-,TRBV7-3,TRBJ1-6,ASSLTGRGMGSPLH
TRBD2,-,TRBV9,TRBJ2-1,ASSVATRGRTDNEQF
TRBD2,-,TRBV4-2,TRBJ2-1,ASSRKPGLAGVRGNEQF
TRBD1,-,TRBV5-5,TRBJ2-3,ASSPIGDRGWIDTQY
TRBD1,-,TRBV19,TRBJ1-3,ASSSRTGVGNTIY
-,few,TRBV7-6,TRBJ1-1,ASSADLNTEAF
TRBD1,-,TRBV6-5,TRBJ1-2,ATVDREGSGYT
-,-,TRBV6-5,TRBJ1-1,ASSSWAEMNTEAF
TRBD2,-,TRBV28,TRBJ2-5,ASSLDWTSGGRAETQY
TRBD1,-,TRBV6-4,TRBJ1-5,ASSDFTPRTGANQPQH
TRBD1,-,TRBV4-1,TRBJ1-1,ASSQADRDRVEAF
TRBD1,-,TRBV6-5,TRBJ1-5,ASSRAGQGQPQH
-,-,TRBV19,TRBJ1-3,ASSPQGLVRNTIY
TRBD1,-,TRBV19,TRBJ1-2,ASSRTGEDYGYT
TRBD2,-,TRBV5-4,TRBJ2-1,ASSSALAAVDEQF
-,-,TRBV6-1,TRBJ1-6,ASSEQVSNSPLH
TRBD2,-,TRBV2,TRBJ2-3,ASGLAGAPDTQY
-,-,TRBV18,TRBJ2-1,ASSPGGDEQF
TRBD1,-,TRBV6-1,TRBJ1-4,ASSGDRGNEKLF